The next 21 T cell receptor beta chains were all read from a single sample in a study of CD8+ T cells in alopecia areata. Sequencing used cDNA as its template, made by extracting RNA and reverse transcribing it. Generated by immunoSEQ multiplex PCR, the TCRdb table keeps only in-frame clones and is missing some. Of about 42,000 clones in the sample, roughly 92% are singletons; the top ten hold approximately 17%. Treatment defined: oral pan-JAK inhibitor, 5-10 mg twice daily. The source material was CD8+ T cells sorted from blood, sampled at week 24, from a patient treated with tofacitinib. The receptors here all came from a human donor with alopecia areata.

This rearrangement joins TRBV7-8 to TRBJ2-5; unclear D gene. The CDR3 spans 11 residues. The germline V gene has CDR1 SGHVS and CDR2 FQNEAQ. Trimming shortened V by 3 bases and J by 8 bases, and 7 bases separated the two germline ends. CDR3 residues: CASSFSDTQYF. CDR3 nucleotide sequence: TGTGCCAGCAGCTTTTCTGATACCCAGTACTTC.

For the CDR3, the DNA is TGTGCCAGCAGCTTGTTGACTAGCGGGGTCACCCAGTACTTC. Translated: CASSLLTSGVTQYF. The gene calls are TRBV13 and TRBJ2-5; 11 positions match TRBD2. CDR1 is PRHDT, CDR2 FYEKMQ, per germline (reference sequence). This CDR3 is built from 14 residues. After removal of 3 bases from V and 8 bases from J, the junction contained 5 bases not matched to a gene.

The chain employs TRBV27 and TRBJ2-7; D unclear. The CDR3 loop spans 13 amino acids. V dropped 5 bases and J dropped 6 bases, with 14 bases sitting between them. Germline assignment: CDR1 MNHEY and CDR2 SMNVEV (reference sequence). CDR3 protein: CASSPRPVLEQYF. The DNA for the CDR3 is TGTGCCAGCAGTCCCCGGCCAGTCCTCGAGCAGTACTTC.

The rearrangement uses TRBV5-6 and TRBJ2-3, with D hard to call. Trimming pared 1 base from V and 0 bases from J, leaving 9 bases between. This CDR3 region has 15 residues. CDR1 and CDR2 (germline): SGHDT, YYEEEE. Written as DNA, the CDR3 is TGTGCCAGCAGCTTGCTTGCAGCTAGCACAGATACGCAGTATTTT. It translates to CASSLLAASTDTQYF.

The rearrangement uses TRBV28 and TRBJ2-7; 7 positions agree with TRBD2. This CDR3 is 14 amino acids long. Unmatched junction bases numbered 9, after V lost 8 bases and J lost 2 bases. Germline V gives CDR1 MDHEN, CDR2 SYDVKM. The CDR3 region has the DNA TGTGCCAGCGGCTTCCGGGGAGGGGCCTACGAGCAGTACTTC. As protein: CASGFRGGAYEQYF.

This chain links TRBV7-9 with TRBJ2-5, with D perhaps TRBD1 (5 bases). This CDR3 is 15 amino acids long. Germline values: CDR1 SEHNR, CDR2 FQNEAQ (reference sequence). V lost 8 bases and J 1 base, leaving 17 bases between the germline ends. The CDR3 reads CASLGAPNRQETQYF. CDR3 DNA sequence: TGTGCCAGCCTAGGGGCCCCTAACCGCCAAGAGACCCAGTACTTC.

The chain combines TRBV27 with TRBJ2-3; D possibly matches TRBD1 or TRBD2 (5 bases each). CDR3 length: 13 amino acids. Germline V gene lookup returns CDR1 MNHEY and CDR2 SMNVEV (reference sequence). V lost 7 bases and J lost 3, with 11 bases in between. CDR3 amino acids: CASTTGRTDTQYF. The CDR3 DNA sequence: TGTGCCAGCACTACGGGGCGAACAGATACGCAGTATTTT.

The chain is built from TRBV28 and TRBJ2-5, with 7 bases identical to TRBD1. With V trimmed by 7 bases and J by 3 bases, 11 bases remained unmatched. The CDR3 has 15 amino acids. Per germline, CDR1 MDHEN and CDR2 SYDVKM. In DNA form, the CDR3 reads TGTGCCAGCACCCCGACAGGGCCAAACGAAGAGACCCAGTACTTC. Translating gives CASTPTGPNEETQYF.

V and J are TRBV7-9 and TRBJ2-1; 15 bases line up with TRBD2. The CDR3 has 17 residues. With 5 bases clipped from V and 10 bases from J, the junction kept 12 bases outside the gene matches. The V gene's germline CDR1 is SEHNR and CDR2 FQNEAQ (reference sequence). For the CDR3, the DNA is TGTGCCAGCAGCCCCCGGACTAGCGGGGGGGCCGGGGGCGAGCAGTTCTTC. It encodes CASSPRTSGGAGGEQFF.

The chain uses TRBV10-2 and TRBJ2-7; D unresolved. V dropped 2 bases and J dropped 2 bases, with 10 bases sitting between them. Germline values: CDR1 WSHSY, CDR2 SAAADI. The CDR3 consists of 14 residues. CDR3 bases: TGCGCCAGCAGTGAGGTGGTACTCCCCTACGAGCAGTACTTC. Translation gives CASSEVVLPYEQYF.

The rearrangement links TRBV4-1 to TRBJ2-1; 10 bases fit TRBD2. This CDR3 spans 15 amino acids. The V gene end was trimmed by 2 bases and the J gene end by 2 bases; junction bases not matched to a gene: 0. In germline, CDR1 is MGHRA, CDR2 YSYEKL. CDR3 bases: TGCGCCAGCAGCCAACTAGCGGGGGCCTACAATGAGCAGTTCTTC. Protein product: CASSQLAGAYNEQFF.

The rearrangement links TRBV5-4 to TRBJ2-7, with D unclear. CDR3 size: 14 residues. CDR1 is SGHNT, CDR2 YYREEE, per germline (reference sequence). Trimming pared 5 bases from V and 3 bases from J, leaving 15 bases between. The DNA of the CDR3 is TGTGCCAGCAGTTCCGTTGGGAAGGACTACGAGCAGTACTTC. Amino acid sequence: CASSSVGKDYEQYF.

With regard to this clone: The junction departs from the called germline gene at one end, perhaps through a read error. V gene TRBV11-2 combines with J gene TRBJ1-3, with D unclear. Germline assignment: CDR1 SGHAT and CDR2 FQNNGV. This CDR3 has 13 amino acids. CDR3 nucleotides: TGTGCCAGCACCTTACACCGTGGAAACACCATATATTTT. Amino acid sequence: CASTLHRGNTIYF.

V gene TRBV4-2 combines with J gene TRBJ2-3; D is perhaps TRBD1 (6 bases). The CDR3 runs to 14 residues. Per the germline V gene, CDR1 is LGHNA and CDR2 is YNFKEQ. V gave up 1 base and J gave up 6 bases, with 11 bases separating them. This CDR3 is CASSQVGASDTQYF. In nucleotides, the CDR3 is TGTGCCAGCAGCCAAGTGGGGGCATCCGATACGCAGTATTTT.

The chain couples TRBV5-4 to TRBJ2-2; D may be TRBD2 (6 bases). V lost 0 bases and J lost 6, with 15 bases in between. The CDR3 consists of 16 residues. Germline CDR1 SGHNT, CDR2 YYREEE (reference sequence). CDR3 bases: TGTGCCAGCAGCTTGGATCCCCCCGGGGAGGCCGGGGAGCTGTTTTTT. This encodes CASSLDPPGEAGELFF.

The chain uses TRBV7-3 and TRBJ2-3, with 7 positions matching TRBD1. V trimming: 0 bases; J trimming: 5 bases; junction bases outside the gene matches: 5. Per germline, CDR1 SGHTA and CDR2 FQGTGA. This CDR3 spans 15 amino acids. In DNA form, the CDR3 reads TGTGCCAGCAGCTTAACAAGGGGGCAGGGAGATACGCAGTATTTT. Encoded protein: CASSLTRGQGDTQYF.

The rearrangement uses TRBV30 and TRBJ2-1, with TRBD2 matching 8 bases. The germline gives CDR1 GTSNPN, CDR2 SVGIG (reference sequence). J was trimmed by 8 bases and V by 4 bases; bases with no gene match: 13. The CDR3 covers 15 residues. The chain's CDR3 is CAWIETGGPGDEQFF. As DNA, the CDR3 is TGTGCCTGGATAGAAACGGGGGGGCCCGGCGATGAGCAGTTCTTC.

This clone was found once. The V and J genes are TRBV5-1 and TRBJ1-1; no clear D gene. Germline assignment: CDR1 SGHRS and CDR2 YFSETQ. Trimming pared 0 bases from V and 8 bases from J, leaving 11 bases between. The CDR3 sequence is 13 residues long. The CDR3 is CASSLEGQDEAFF. The DNA of the CDR3 is TGCGCCAGCAGCTTGGAGGGCCAGGACGAAGCTTTCTTT.

This sequence joins TRBV6-1 and TRBJ2-5; D might be TRBD2 (7 bases). Germline values: CDR1 MNHNS, CDR2 SASEGT. The V gene lost 5 bases and the J gene lost 1 base, with 20 bases spanning the gap. CDR3 length: 17 residues. CDR3 nucleotide sequence: TGTGCCAGCAGTCAAGGGGGGGGCGGGTACATCCAAGAGACCCAGTACTTC. Its translation: CASSQGGGGYIQETQYF.

This clone occurred once. The CDR3 DNA follows: TGTGCCAGCAGCCCCGTCGGGCAAGAAGAGACCCAGTACTTC. Translated: CASSPVGQEETQYF. J is TRBJ2-5 and V is TRBV7-9; D not resolved. V dropped 5 bases and J dropped 3 bases, with 13 bases sitting between them. In germline, CDR1 is SEHNR, CDR2 FQNEAQ (reference sequence). The CDR3 is 14 amino acids.

The chain is built from TRBV27 and TRBJ2-3; 9 positions match TRBD1. The CDR3 spans 16 residues. Per the germline V gene, CDR1 is MNHEY and CDR2 is SMNVEV (reference sequence). The junction had 9 bases not matched to a gene; V was cut back by 4 bases and J by 4 bases. DNA for the CDR3: TGTGCCAGCAGTTCCCGACAGGGGGTCGAGGCAGATACGCAGTATTTT. It specifies CASSSRQGVEADTQYF.